This note documents a single TCR beta chain sequence. The age range of participants was about 18 to 95 years, with residence in about 25 US areas. Participant-reported clinical history was the basis for cohort assignment. Produced via immunoSEQ multiplex PCR; TCRdb's table is partial and in-frame only. The data contain about 340,000 clones, 80% to 90% of them singletons. These data come from a study of blood T cell repertoires in COVID-19. Study overall: There were acute and convalescent COVID-19 samples, and they came from the United States, Italy and Spain.

This CDR3 is 17 amino acids long. Germline values: CDR1 MNHEY, CDR2 SVGEGT. Trimming cost V 3 bases and J 3 bases, with 21 bases left between them. The sample taken for sequencing was PBMCs or T cells enriched from blood (not recorded which). This receptor was obtained from a woman in her thirties or forties with acute COVID-19. This chain connects TRBV6-2 or TRBV6-3 to TRBJ2-7, with a possible D match to TRBD2 (7 bases). CDR3 sequence (DNA): TGTGCCAGCAGTTATGGGGTCGGGCGGGGGCCTAACTACGAGCAGTACTTC. This sequence encodes CASSYGVGRGPNYEQYF.